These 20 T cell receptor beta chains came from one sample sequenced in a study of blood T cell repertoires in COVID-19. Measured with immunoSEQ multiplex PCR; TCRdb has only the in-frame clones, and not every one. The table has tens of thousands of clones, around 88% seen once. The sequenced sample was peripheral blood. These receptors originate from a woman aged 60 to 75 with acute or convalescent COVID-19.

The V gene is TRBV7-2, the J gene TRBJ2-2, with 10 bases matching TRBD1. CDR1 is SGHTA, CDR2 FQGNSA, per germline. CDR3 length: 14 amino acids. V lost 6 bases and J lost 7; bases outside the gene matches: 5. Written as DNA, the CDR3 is TGTGCCAGCAGGGGAGGACAGGGGGGCGGGGAGCTGTTTTTT. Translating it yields CASRGGQGGGELFF.

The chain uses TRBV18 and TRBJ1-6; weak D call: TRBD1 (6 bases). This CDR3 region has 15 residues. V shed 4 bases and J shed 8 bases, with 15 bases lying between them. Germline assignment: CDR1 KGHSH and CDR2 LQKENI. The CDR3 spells CASSLTGIMDSPLHF. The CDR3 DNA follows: TGTGCCAGCTCACTAACAGGGATTATGGATTCACCCCTCCACTTT.

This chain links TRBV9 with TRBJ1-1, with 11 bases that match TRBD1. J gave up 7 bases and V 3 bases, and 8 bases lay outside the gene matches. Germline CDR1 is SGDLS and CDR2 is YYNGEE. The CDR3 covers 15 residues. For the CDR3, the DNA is TGTGCCAGCAGCGCCGGGGGACAGGGGGGAGGTGAAGCTTTCTTT. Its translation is CASSAGGQGGGEAFF.

CDR3 DNA: TGTGCCAGCAGTTTCCTCCCCCTGGCTTTCTTT. It specifies CASSFLPLAFF. The chain joins TRBV6-5 to TRBJ1-1, with D unresolved. CDR3 length equals 11 residues. V gave up 4 bases and J gave up 11 bases, with 11 bases separating them. Per the germline V gene, CDR1 is MNHEY and CDR2 is SVGAGI.

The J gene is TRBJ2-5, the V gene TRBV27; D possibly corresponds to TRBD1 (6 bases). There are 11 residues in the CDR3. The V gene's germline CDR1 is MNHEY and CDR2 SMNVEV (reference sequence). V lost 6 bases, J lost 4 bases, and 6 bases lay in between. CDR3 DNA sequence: TGTGCCAGCAGAGGGGGAGAGACCCAGTACTTC. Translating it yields CASRGGETQYF.

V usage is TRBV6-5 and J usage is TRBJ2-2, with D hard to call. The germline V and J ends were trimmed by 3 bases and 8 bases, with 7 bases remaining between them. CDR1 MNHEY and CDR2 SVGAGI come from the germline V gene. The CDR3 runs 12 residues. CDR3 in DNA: TGTGCCAGCAGTTATGGCAGGGGGGAGCTGTTTTTT. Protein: CASSYGRGELFF.

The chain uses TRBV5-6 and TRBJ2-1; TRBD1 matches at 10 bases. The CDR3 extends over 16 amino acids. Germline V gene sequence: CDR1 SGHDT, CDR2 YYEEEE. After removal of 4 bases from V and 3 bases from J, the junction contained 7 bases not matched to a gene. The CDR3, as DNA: TGTGCCAGCAGCCCGGAGGGACAGGGGTTCTACAATGAGCAGTTCTTC. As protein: CASSPEGQGFYNEQFF.

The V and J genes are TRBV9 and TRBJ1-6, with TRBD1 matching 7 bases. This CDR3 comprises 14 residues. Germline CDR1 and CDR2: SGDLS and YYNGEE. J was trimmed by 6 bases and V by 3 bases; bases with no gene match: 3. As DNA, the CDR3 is TGTGCCAGCAGCGCAGGGGGTAGTAATTCACCCCTCCACTTT. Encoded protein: CASSAGGSNSPLHF.

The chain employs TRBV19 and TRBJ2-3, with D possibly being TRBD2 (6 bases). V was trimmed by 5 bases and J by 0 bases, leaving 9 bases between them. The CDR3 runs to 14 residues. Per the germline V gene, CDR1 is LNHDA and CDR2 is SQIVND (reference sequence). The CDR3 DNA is TGTGCCAGTAGTGATGGGACTAGCACAGATACGCAGTATTTT. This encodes CASSDGTSTDTQYF.

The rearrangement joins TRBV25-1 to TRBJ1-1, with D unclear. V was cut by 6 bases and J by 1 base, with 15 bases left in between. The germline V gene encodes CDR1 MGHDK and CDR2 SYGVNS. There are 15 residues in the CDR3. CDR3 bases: TGTGCCAGCAGGGAAGTTGGCAAACGGAACACTGAAGCTTTCTTT. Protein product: CASREVGKRNTEAFF.

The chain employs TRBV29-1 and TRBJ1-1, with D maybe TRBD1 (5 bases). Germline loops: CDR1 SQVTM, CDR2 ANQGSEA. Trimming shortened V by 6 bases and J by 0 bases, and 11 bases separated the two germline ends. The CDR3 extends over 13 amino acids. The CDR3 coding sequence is TGCAGCGTGTGGGGGGGGATGAACACTGAAGCTTTCTTT. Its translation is CSVWGGMNTEAFF.

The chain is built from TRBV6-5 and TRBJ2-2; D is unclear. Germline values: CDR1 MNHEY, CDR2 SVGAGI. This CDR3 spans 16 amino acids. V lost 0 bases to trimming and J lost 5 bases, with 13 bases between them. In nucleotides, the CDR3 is TGTGCCAGCAGTTACTCCACGTCCGACTTTACCGGGGAGCTGTTTTTT. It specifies CASSYSTSDFTGELFF.

CDR3 amino acids: CASSGQGAGANVLTF. CDR3 DNA: TGCGCCAGCAGCGGACAGGGGGCTGGGGCCAACGTCCTGACTTTC. The chain is built from TRBV5-1 and TRBJ2-6, with 10 nucleotides matching TRBD1. The length of the CDR3 is 15 residues. Trimming cost V 4 bases and J 2 bases; bases outside gene matches: 0. Germline assignment: CDR1 SGHRS and CDR2 YFSETQ.

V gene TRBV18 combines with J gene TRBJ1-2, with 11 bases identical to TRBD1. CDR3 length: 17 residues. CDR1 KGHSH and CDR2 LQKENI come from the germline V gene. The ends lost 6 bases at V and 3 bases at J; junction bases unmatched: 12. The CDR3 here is CASSLFSPGQGDYGYTF. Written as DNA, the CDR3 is TGTGCCAGCTCCCTCTTTTCGCCGGGACAGGGGGACTATGGCTACACCTTC.

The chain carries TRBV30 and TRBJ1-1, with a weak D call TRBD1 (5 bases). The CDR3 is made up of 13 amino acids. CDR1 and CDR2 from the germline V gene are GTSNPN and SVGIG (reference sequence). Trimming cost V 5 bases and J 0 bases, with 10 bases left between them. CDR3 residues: CAWEKGLNTEAFF. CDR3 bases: TGTGCCTGGGAAAAGGGGTTGAACACTGAAGCTTTCTTT. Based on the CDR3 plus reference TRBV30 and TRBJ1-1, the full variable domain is SQTIHQWPATLVQPVGSPLSLECTVEGTSNPNLYWYRQAAGRGLQLLFYSVGIGQISSEVPQNLSASRPQDRQFILSSKKLLLSDSGFYLCAWEKGLNTEAFFGQGTRLTVV.

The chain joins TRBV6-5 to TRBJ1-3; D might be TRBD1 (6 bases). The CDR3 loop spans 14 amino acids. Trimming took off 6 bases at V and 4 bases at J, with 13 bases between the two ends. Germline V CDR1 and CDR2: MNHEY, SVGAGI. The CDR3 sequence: CASRPQGRGNTIYF. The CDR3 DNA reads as TGTGCCAGCAGACCACAGGGAAGGGGAAACACCATATATTTT.

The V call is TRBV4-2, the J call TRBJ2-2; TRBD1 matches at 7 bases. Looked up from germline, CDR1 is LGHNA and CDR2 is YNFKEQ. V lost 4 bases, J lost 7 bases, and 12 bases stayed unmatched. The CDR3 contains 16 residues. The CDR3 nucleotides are TGTGCCAGCAGCCCACGACAGGGAATTGTCGGCGGGGAGCTGTTTTTT. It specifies CASSPRQGIVGGELFF.

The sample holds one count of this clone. The chain's CDR3 is CASSPQGDTQYF. As DNA, the CDR3 is TGTGCCAGCAGTCCACAGGGAGATACGCAGTATTTT. The chain joins TRBV12-3 or TRBV12-4 to TRBJ2-3; tentatively, D is TRBD1 (6 bases). The CDR3 spans 12 residues. The germline V and J ends were trimmed by 5 bases and 5 bases, with 8 bases remaining between them.

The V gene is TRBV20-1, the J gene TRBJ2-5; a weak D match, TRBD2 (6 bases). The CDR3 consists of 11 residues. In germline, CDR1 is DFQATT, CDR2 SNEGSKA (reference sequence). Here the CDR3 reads CSVAAGETQYF. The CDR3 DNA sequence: TGCAGCGTAGCGGCAGGGGAGACCCAGTACTTC.

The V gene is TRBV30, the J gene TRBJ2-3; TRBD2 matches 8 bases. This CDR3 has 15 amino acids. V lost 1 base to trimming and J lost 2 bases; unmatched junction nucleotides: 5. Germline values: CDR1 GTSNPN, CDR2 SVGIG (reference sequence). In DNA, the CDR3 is TGTGCCTGGAGTGGAGCGGGAGTTTCCACAGATACGCAGTATTTT. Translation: CAWSGAGVSTDTQYF.